The rows below give T cell receptor beta chains drawn from one sample of a study of sequential checkpoint blockade in melanoma. Generated by immunoSEQ multiplex PCR, the TCRdb table keeps only in-frame clones and is missing some. The data show tens of thousands of clones, with about 89% seen just once and 14% held by the top ten. Sequenced material: CD8+ T cells sorted from blood (inferred from file names), taken from a patient given nivolumab and ipilimumab in sequence. The source of these receptors is a human donor with melanoma. CDR3s include the opening cysteine and the closing phenylalanine or tryptophan. Each record gives: D gene, J gene, V gene, clone size, CDR3 DNA, CDR3 protein. The D gene is left open where the match is weak. Clone sizes are given selectively: once, few, many, or a class where the clone is expanded.

D gene: -
J gene: TRBJ1-3
V gene: TRBV30
clone size: -
CDR3 DNA: TGTGCCTGGAGTACTGCGGCGGGCTCTGGAAACACCATATATTTT
CDR3 protein: CAWSTAAGSGNTIYF

D gene: -
J gene: TRBJ1-1
V gene: TRBV13
clone size: -
CDR3 DNA: TGTGCCAGCAGCTTAGGAATCGGTTCCACTGAAGCTTTCTTT
CDR3 protein: CASSLGIGSTEAFF

D gene: TRBD1
J gene: TRBJ1-6
V gene: TRBV9
clone size: -
CDR3 DNA: TGTGCCAGCAGCCCCCCCGGGACAGGGGATTCACCCCTCCACTTT
CDR3 protein: CASSPPGTGDSPLHF

D gene: TRBD2
J gene: TRBJ2-7
V gene: TRBV19
clone size: -
CDR3 DNA: TGTGCCAGTAGTATTGAGGGACTAGCGGGAGTTGAGCAGTACTTC
CDR3 protein: CASSIEGLAGVEQYF

D gene: -
J gene: TRBJ1-2
V gene: TRBV7-9
clone size: -
CDR3 DNA: TGTGCCAGCAGCTTGGGGCCGGGCTACACCTTC
CDR3 protein: CASSLGPGYTF

D gene: -
J gene: TRBJ2-1
V gene: TRBV6-5
clone size: -
CDR3 DNA: TGTGCCAGCAGGCAACGGGACTCCCCGAGAGAGCAGTTCTTC
CDR3 protein: CASRQRDSPREQFF

D gene: TRBD1
J gene: TRBJ2-7
V gene: TRBV5-3
clone size: -
CDR3 DNA: TGTGCCAGAAGCGTACGGGACAGGGGGGACTACGAGCAGTACTTC
CDR3 protein: CARSVRDRGDYEQYF

D gene: TRBD1
J gene: TRBJ1-2
V gene: TRBV5-5
clone size: -
CDR3 DNA: TGTGCCAGCAGCCCGACAGGGGGCGCAATATATGGCTACACCTTC
CDR3 protein: CASSPTGGAIYGYTF

D gene: TRBD1
J gene: TRBJ1-1
V gene: TRBV6-6
clone size: -
CDR3 DNA: TGTGCCAGCAGTTACTCTGCAGGGGGCACTGAAGCTTTCTTT
CDR3 protein: CASSYSAGGTEAFF

D gene: TRBD1
J gene: TRBJ2-7
V gene: TRBV27
clone size: once
CDR3 DNA: TGTGCCAGCAGTTTGACAGGGGCCTACGAGCAGTACTTC
CDR3 protein: CASSLTGAYEQYF

D gene: TRBD1
J gene: TRBJ2-6
V gene: TRBV6-1
clone size: few
CDR3 DNA: TGTGCCAGCGGGGACAGGGTGTCTGGGGCCAACGTCCTGACTTTC
CDR3 protein: CASGDRVSGANVLTF

D gene: -
J gene: TRBJ1-1
V gene: TRBV27
clone size: -
CDR3 DNA: TGTGCCAGCAGTTTTTTTGGGTCGGGCACTGAAGCTTTCTTT
CDR3 protein: CASSFFGSGTEAFF

D gene: TRBD1
J gene: TRBJ1-3
V gene: TRBV13
clone size: -
CDR3 DNA: TGTGCCAGCAGCTTAGGCTTACAGGGGAATGGAAACACCATATATTTT
CDR3 protein: CASSLGLQGNGNTIYF

D gene: -
J gene: TRBJ1-2
V gene: TRBV9
clone size: -
CDR3 DNA: TGTGCCAGCAGCCCCCTGTCAGGGATCTATGGCTACACCTTC
CDR3 protein: CASSPLSGIYGYTF

D gene: -
J gene: TRBJ1-4
V gene: TRBV6-1
clone size: -
CDR3 DNA: TGTGCCAGCAGTGAGTGGGGCTTTGGCGAAAAACTGTTTTTT
CDR3 protein: CASSEWGFGEKLFF

D gene: TRBD2
J gene: TRBJ2-1
V gene: TRBV2
clone size: -
CDR3 DNA: TGTGCCAGCAGTGAAGGGGGTCTTAGCGGGAGAACTTACAATGAGCAGTTCTTC
CDR3 protein: CASSEGGLSGRTYNEQFF

D gene: TRBD1
J gene: TRBJ1-1
V gene: TRBV7-9
clone size: -
CDR3 DNA: TGTGCCAGCAGCTCCCGGACAGGGAGGGAGACTGAAGCTTTCTTT
CDR3 protein: CASSSRTGRETEAFF

D gene: -
J gene: TRBJ2-5
V gene: TRBV15
clone size: -
CDR3 DNA: TGTGCCACCAGCCCCCAGGTGGGGCTAGAGACCCAGTACTTC
CDR3 protein: CATSPQVGLETQYF

D gene: -
J gene: TRBJ2-1
V gene: TRBV13
clone size: -
CDR3 DNA: TGTGCCAGCAGCTCCCCCCTCAAGGGAGGGGGTAATGAGCAGTTCTTC
CDR3 protein: CASSSPLKGGGNEQFF

D gene: TRBD2
J gene: TRBJ2-7
V gene: TRBV7-2
clone size: -
CDR3 DNA: TGTGCCAGCAGCTTTAGCGGGAGCGGGAACGAGCAGTACTTC
CDR3 protein: CASSFSGSGNEQYF

D gene: TRBD1
J gene: TRBJ2-1
V gene: TRBV27
clone size: few
CDR3 DNA: TGTGCCAGCAGTCCCCCCCGGGACAGGGGGGAGCAGTTCTTC
CDR3 protein: CASSPPRDRGEQFF

D gene: TRBD1
J gene: TRBJ2-7
V gene: TRBV4-1
clone size: -
CDR3 DNA: TGCGCCAGCAGCCAAGTAAGGGGGCAGGAGCAGTACTTC
CDR3 protein: CASSQVRGQEQYF

D gene: -
J gene: TRBJ1-2
V gene: TRBV11-2
clone size: few
CDR3 DNA: TGTGCCAGCAGCTTAAATTCAATCAGAGGCTACACCTTC
CDR3 protein: CASSLNSIRGYTF

D gene: -
J gene: TRBJ1-2
V gene: TRBV9
clone size: -
CDR3 DNA: TGTGCCAGCAGCGTAGGCGGGGTCGTCTATGGCTACACCTTC
CDR3 protein: CASSVGGVVYGYTF

D gene: TRBD1
J gene: TRBJ2-7
V gene: TRBV6-5
clone size: -
CDR3 DNA: TGTGCCAGCAGTTACTCGATGGGACAGGTACCCTACGAGCAGTACTTC
CDR3 protein: CASSYSMGQVPYEQYF

D gene: TRBD2
J gene: TRBJ2-5
V gene: TRBV2
clone size: -
CDR3 DNA: TGTGCCAGCAGTGGTATCGGAGCTAGCGGGGTACAAGAGACCCAGTACTTC
CDR3 protein: CASSGIGASGVQETQYF

D gene: TRBD1
J gene: TRBJ2-2
V gene: TRBV9
clone size: -
CDR3 DNA: TGTGCCAGCTCGAGACAGGGTAACACCGGGGAGCTGTTTTTT
CDR3 protein: CASSRQGNTGELFF

D gene: -
J gene: TRBJ2-2
V gene: TRBV9
clone size: -
CDR3 DNA: TGTGCCAGCAGCGTAGGAGGGTACGGGGAGCTGTTTTTT
CDR3 protein: CASSVGGYGELFF

D gene: TRBD1
J gene: TRBJ2-5
V gene: TRBV6-5
clone size: -
CDR3 DNA: TGTGCCAGCAGTTACTGGGACAGTCCACGGGAGACCCAGTACTTC
CDR3 protein: CASSYWDSPRETQYF

D gene: -
J gene: TRBJ2-1
V gene: TRBV7-9
clone size: -
CDR3 DNA: TGTGCCAGCAGCTCCCCGGGGGGCTATGAGCAGTTCTTC
CDR3 protein: CASSSPGGYEQFF

D gene: -
J gene: TRBJ1-2
V gene: TRBV19
clone size: -
CDR3 DNA: TGTGCCAGTAGTCTCCAAGGAGGGCTTGATGGCTACACCTTC
CDR3 protein: CASSLQGGLDGYTF

D gene: TRBD2
J gene: TRBJ2-1
V gene: TRBV5-1
clone size: once
CDR3 DNA: TGCGCCAGCAGCATGGGGTTGCTAGCGGCCTACAATGAGCAGTTCTTC
CDR3 protein: CASSMGLLAAYNEQFF

D gene: -
J gene: TRBJ1-1
V gene: TRBV4-3
clone size: -
CDR3 DNA: TGCGCCAGCAGCCAAGAGGGAGGGGCAAACACTGAAGCTTTCTTT
CDR3 protein: CASSQEGGANTEAFF

D gene: TRBD2
J gene: TRBJ2-7
V gene: TRBV27
clone size: -
CDR3 DNA: TGTGCCAGCTCTCCAGGACTAGCGGGAGACGAGCAGTACTTC
CDR3 protein: CASSPGLAGDEQYF

D gene: TRBD2
J gene: TRBJ2-2
V gene: TRBV9
clone size: -
CDR3 DNA: TGTGCCAGCAGCGCACTAGCGGACATCTGGGCCGGGGAGCTGTTTTTT
CDR3 protein: CASSALADIWAGELFF

D gene: TRBD1
J gene: TRBJ1-2
V gene: TRBV5-1
clone size: -
CDR3 DNA: TGCGCCAGCAGCTCACGGACAGGGGGCGACTATGGCTACACCTTC
CDR3 protein: CASSSRTGGDYGYTF

D gene: -
J gene: TRBJ1-3
V gene: TRBV13
clone size: -
CDR3 DNA: TGTGCCAGCAGCCCTCAGGGTGGGTCTGGAAACACCATATATTTT
CDR3 protein: CASSPQGGSGNTIYF

D gene: -
J gene: TRBJ2-7
V gene: TRBV6-5
clone size: -
CDR3 DNA: TGTGCCAGCAGCCTAGGGGGTGGGCTCTCCTACGAGCAGTACTTC
CDR3 protein: CASSLGGGLSYEQYF

D gene: TRBD1
J gene: TRBJ1-1
V gene: TRBV18
clone size: few
CDR3 DNA: TGTGCCAGCTCGCTGGGACAGACCCACACTGAAGCTTTCTTT
CDR3 protein: CASSLGQTHTEAFF

D gene: -
J gene: TRBJ2-5
V gene: TRBV27
clone size: -
CDR3 DNA: TGTGCCAGCAGTTTAATCGGCCAAGAGACCCAGTACTTC
CDR3 protein: CASSLIGQETQYF